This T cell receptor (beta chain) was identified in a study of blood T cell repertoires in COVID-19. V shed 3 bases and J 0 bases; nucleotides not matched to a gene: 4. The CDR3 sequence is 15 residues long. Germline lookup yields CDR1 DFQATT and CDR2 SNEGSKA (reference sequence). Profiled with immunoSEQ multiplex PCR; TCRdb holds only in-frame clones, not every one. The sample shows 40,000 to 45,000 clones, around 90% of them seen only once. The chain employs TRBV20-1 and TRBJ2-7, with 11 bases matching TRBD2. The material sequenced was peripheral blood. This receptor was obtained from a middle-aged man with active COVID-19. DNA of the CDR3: TGCAGTGCTAGTTTGACTAGCGGGAACTCCTACGAGCAGTACTTC. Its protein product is CSASLTSGNSYEQYF.